This TCR beta chain was obtained from a study of T-cell reconstitution after alpha-beta-depleted transplantation in children. Using unique molecular identifiers, the investigators prepared the TCRbeta library. Each CDR3 protein is one row after TCRdb ran MiXCR on the PCR reads. The sample yields some 840,000 distinct CDR3 sequences, around 15% seen once. The sample holds a few counts of this clonotype. The material sequenced was PBMCs, mostly from graft donor cells, taken 360 days after TCRalphabeta/CD19-depleted stem cell transplant. This sequence was found in a male patient between 10 and 17 years old who had a stem cell transplant for acute lymphoblastic leukemia, so the T cells may come from the graft donor.

The DNA of the CDR3 is TGTGCCACCAGCAGACAGGGGCTAGCAAAGCCCCAGCATTTT. Residues: CATSRQGLAKPQHF. The chain combines TRBV15 with TRBJ1-5, with a weak D call TRBD1 (6 bases). Between the trimmed V and J ends, which lost 2 bases and 8 bases, there was a span of 13 bases. The CDR3 runs 14 residues. Germline CDR1 is LNHNV and CDR2 is YYDKDF (reference sequence). The full variable domain, completed using reference TRBV15 and TRBJ1-5, is DAMVIQNPRYQVTQFGKPVTLSCSQTLNHNVMYWYQQKSSQAPKLLFHYYDKDFNNEADTPDNFQSRRPNTSFCFLDIRSPGLGDTAMYLCATSRQGLAKPQHFGDGTRLSIL.